Included here is one T cell receptor (beta chain) sequence, with context. The sample belongs to a study of blood T cell repertoires in COVID-19. Using immunoSEQ multiplex PCR, the repertoire was profiled, and TCRdb retains in-frame clones only, with some absent. The sample shows 150,000 or so clones, roughly 77% of them seen only once. The source is a woman in her 70s with COVID-19, enrolled during active disease. Sequenced input: peripheral blood.

CDR3 coding DNA: TGTGCCAGCAGCCAAGCGGCGGGGAATCAGCCCCAGCATTTT. The encoded protein is CASSQAAGNQPQHF. V gene TRBV3-1 (or the pseudogene TRBV3-2) combines with J gene TRBJ1-5, with D unclear. V lost 1 base and J 4 bases, leaving 8 bases between the germline ends. CDR1 LGHDT and CDR2 YNNKEL come from the germline V gene (reference sequence). CDR3 size: 14 residues.